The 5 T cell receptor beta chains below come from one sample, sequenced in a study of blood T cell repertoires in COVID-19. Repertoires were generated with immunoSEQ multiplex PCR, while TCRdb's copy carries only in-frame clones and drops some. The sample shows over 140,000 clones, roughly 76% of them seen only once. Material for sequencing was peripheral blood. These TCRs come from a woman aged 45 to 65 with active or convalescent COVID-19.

The CDR3 spells CASSSLGGDRGQPQHF. DNA of the CDR3: TGTGCCAGCAGCTCCCTGGGCGGGGACCGAGGTCAGCCCCAGCATTTT. The chain joins TRBV5-5 to TRBJ1-5, with D tentatively TRBD1 (5 bases). Trimming stripped 3 bases from V and 6 bases from J, with 19 bases between. The germline gives CDR1 SGHKS, CDR2 YYEKEE (reference sequence). This CDR3 has 16 amino acids.

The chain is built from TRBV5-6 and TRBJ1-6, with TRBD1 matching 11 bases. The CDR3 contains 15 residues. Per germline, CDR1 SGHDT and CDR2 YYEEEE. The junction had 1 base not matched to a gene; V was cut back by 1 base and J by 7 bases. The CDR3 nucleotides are TGTGCCAGCAGCTTGCGGACAGGGGGCAATTCACCCCTCCACTTT. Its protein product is CASSLRTGGNSPLHF.

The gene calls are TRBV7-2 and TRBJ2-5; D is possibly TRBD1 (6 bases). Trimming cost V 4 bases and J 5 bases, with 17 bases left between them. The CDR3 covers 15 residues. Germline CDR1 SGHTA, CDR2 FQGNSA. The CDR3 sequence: CASSSTGQGRETQYF. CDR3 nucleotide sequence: TGTGCCAGCAGCTCCACCGGGCAGGGGCGGGAGACCCAGTACTTC.

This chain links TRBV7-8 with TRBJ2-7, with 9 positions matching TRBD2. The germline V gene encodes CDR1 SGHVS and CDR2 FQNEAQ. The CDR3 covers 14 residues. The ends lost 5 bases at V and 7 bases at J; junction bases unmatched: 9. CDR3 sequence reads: CASSRGGGAGEQYF. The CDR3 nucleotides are TGTGCCAGCAGCCGTGGCGGGGGGGCGGGAGAGCAGTACTTC.

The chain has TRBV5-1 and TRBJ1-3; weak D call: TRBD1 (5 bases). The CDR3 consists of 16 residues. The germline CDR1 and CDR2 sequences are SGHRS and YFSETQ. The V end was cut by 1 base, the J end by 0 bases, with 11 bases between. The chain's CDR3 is CASSLTGDNSGNTIYF. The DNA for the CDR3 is TGCGCCAGCAGCTTGACAGGTGATAACTCTGGAAACACCATATATTTT.